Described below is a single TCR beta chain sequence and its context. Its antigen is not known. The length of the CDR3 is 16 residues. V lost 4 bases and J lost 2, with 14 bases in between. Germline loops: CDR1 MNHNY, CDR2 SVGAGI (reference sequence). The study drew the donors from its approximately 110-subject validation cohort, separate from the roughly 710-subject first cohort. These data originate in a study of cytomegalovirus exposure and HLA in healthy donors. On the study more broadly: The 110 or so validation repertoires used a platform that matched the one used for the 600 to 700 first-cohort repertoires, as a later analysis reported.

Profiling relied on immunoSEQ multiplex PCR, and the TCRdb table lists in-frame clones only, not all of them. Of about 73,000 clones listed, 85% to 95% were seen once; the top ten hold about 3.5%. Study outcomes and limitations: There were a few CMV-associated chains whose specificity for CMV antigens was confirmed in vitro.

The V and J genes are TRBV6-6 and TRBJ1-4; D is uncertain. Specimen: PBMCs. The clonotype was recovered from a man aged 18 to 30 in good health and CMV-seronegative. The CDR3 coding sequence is TGTGCCAGCAGTTTCGCGGGTGGTGCGACTAATGAAAAACTGTTTTTT. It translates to CASSFAGGATNEKLFF.